This TCR beta chain derives from a study of metastatic and nonmetastatic thyroid tumors. As for the study in general: The study looked at repertoires side by side in blood and in tumor or nodule tissue from malignant and benign thyroid patients.

Every patient underwent thyroid surgery untreated. The ends were cut back, 6 bases at V and 2 bases at J, with 13 bases in the middle. Per germline, CDR1 SNHLY and CDR2 FYNNEI. CDR3 length: 14 amino acids. This clone showed up just a few times. Its cognate antigen is unknown. Authors' methods: A classifier of distant metastasis in papillary thyroid cancer was built from CDR3 differences (across clinicopathological groups). TCRdb called clones again from the PCR reads with MiXCR. The V and J calls here are based on TCRdb, not the publication. The repertoire includes around 19,000 clones, about 11% of them detected once, and around 7.3% sits in the top ten. Study results and caveats: TCR beta diversity was reportedly significantly higher in malignant thyroid tumors than benign nodules, in blood and tumor.

The sample consisted of blood. The chain combines TRBV2 with TRBJ2-5, with D maybe TRBD1 (5 bases). The receptor was derived from a female donor with papillary thyroid cancer or a benign thyroid nodule (not recorded which). Some clones in this sample may be carry-over from other donors' samples. DNA of the CDR3: TGTGCCAGCAGCATAAACTCAGGGCAAGAGACCCAGTACTTC. Translation gives CASSINSGQETQYF.